The 28 T cell receptor beta chains listed next were all sequenced from one sample in a study of T cells in Graves' hyperthyroidism and ophthalmopathy. RNA transcripts were the template for amplifying TCR beta CDR3 regions. The HTBI set primed first-round TCR CDR3 RT-PCR. From the multiplex PCR reads, TCRdb called clonotypes with MiXCR, one entry per CDR3 protein. The repertoire holds 300,000 to 450,000 distinct CDR3 sequences, with 15% to 17% as singletons. The sequenced sample was blood. The receptor set was obtained from a woman aged 18 to 35 with Graves' hyperthyroidism that later progressed to Graves' ophthalmopathy.

In this sample, this clonotype turned up many times. The rearrangement links TRBV28 to TRBJ1-2, with 7 positions matching TRBD1. V was pared by 6 bases and J by 8 bases, with 9 bases of the junction left unmatched. This CDR3 has 13 residues. Germline V gene sequence: CDR1 MDHEN, CDR2 SYDVKM. The DNA for the CDR3 is TGTGCCAGCAGCCAGACAGGGTCTAAGGGCTACACCTTC. This sequence encodes CASSQTGSKGYTF.

This clonotype was seen a few times. V is TRBV20-1 and J is TRBJ2-1, with 10 bases aligning to TRBD2. Per the germline V gene, CDR1 is DFQATT and CDR2 is SNEGSKA (reference sequence). CDR3 length equals 19 residues. Germline trimming cut 1 base from V and 4 bases from J; bases unmatched to any gene: 16. CDR3 region: CSARVPESASGRKYNEQFF. Written as DNA, the CDR3 is TGCAGTGCTAGAGTACCGGAGAGCGCTAGCGGGAGAAAATACAATGAGCAGTTCTTC.

This clonotype was seen only a few times. The chain recombines TRBV5-1 with TRBJ2-3, with D tentatively TRBD1 or TRBD2 (5 bases each). Trimming took off 0 bases at V and 4 bases at J, with 12 bases between the two ends. The CDR3 totals 15 residues. Germline CDR1 and CDR2: SGHRS and YFSETQ. CDR3 DNA sequence: TGCGCCAGCAGCTTGGCTCGAGGGGCGGCAGATACGCAGTATTTT. Protein product: CASSLARGAADTQYF.

Notes on this clonotype: In this CDR3 the conserved last residue, phenylalanine or tryptophan, is missing, so a read error is likely. V and J are TRBV7-2 and TRBJ1-6, with 9 nucleotides matching TRBD1. This CDR3 is 16 amino acids long. V shed 3 bases, J shed 5 bases, and the junction held 5 bases outside the gene matches. Per the germline V gene, CDR1 is SGHTA and CDR2 is FQGNSA. The CDR3 sequence: CASSFVGQGNNSPLHS. The CDR3 bases are TGTGCCAGCAGCTTCGTGGGACAGGGAAATAATTCACCCCTCCACTCT.

This clonotype was counted ten times or more. The V gene is TRBV5-5, the J gene TRBJ2-3; 8 bases are shared with TRBD1. This CDR3 spans 15 amino acids. The V and J ends lost 0 bases and 4 bases, in that order; junction bases with no gene match: 4. Germline V gene lookup returns CDR1 SGHKS and CDR2 YYEKEE (reference sequence). The DNA for the CDR3 is TGTGCCAGCAGCTTGGGGACAGGGCAGTCAGATACGCAGTATTTT. Amino acid sequence: CASSLGTGQSDTQYF.

Many counts were recorded for this clonotype. CDR3 residues: CASSLAADYGYTF. The CDR3, as DNA: TGTGCCAGCAGTTTGGCGGCGGACTATGGCTACACCTTC. The chain couples TRBV12-3 or TRBV12-4 to TRBJ1-2; D gene ambiguous. V was clipped by 3 bases and J by 3 bases, with 8 bases between them. This CDR3 is built from 13 residues.

This clonotype was found once. The DNA for the CDR3 is TGTGCCAGCAGTGACCACCGGGGTCCCATAGCCAAAAACATTCAGTACTTC. Translated, it gives CASSDHRGPIAKNIQYF. V usage is TRBV6-4 and J usage is TRBJ2-4; tentative D call: TRBD2 (5 bases). CDR1 MRHNA and CDR2 SNTAGT come from the germline V gene. This CDR3 has 17 residues. V was cut by 2 bases and J by 0 bases, with 14 bases left in between.

This rearrangement joins TRBV2 to TRBJ2-3; D is perhaps TRBD1 (5 bases). With 4 bases removed from V and 5 bases from J, the gap between germline ends came to 10 bases. The germline CDR1 and CDR2 sequences are SNHLY and FYNNEI. The CDR3 has 13 residues. CDR3 in amino acids: CASSVYRGDTQYF. The CDR3, as DNA: TGTGCCAGCAGTGTTTATAGGGGAGATACGCAGTATTTT.

This clonotype occurred many times. This sequence joins TRBV6-1 and TRBJ2-7; 10 nucleotides align to TRBD1. CDR3 length: 15 amino acids. Germline V gives CDR1 MNHNS, CDR2 SASEGT. The junction had 6 bases not matched to a gene; V was cut back by 5 bases and J by 2 bases. This CDR3 is CASSYRTGGAYEQYF. The CDR3 DNA is TGTGCCAGCAGTTACCGGACAGGGGGGGCCTACGAGCAGTACTTC.

The table lists this clonotype with many counts. The rearrangement uses TRBV15 and TRBJ2-7; D might be TRBD2 (5 bases). This CDR3 region has 16 residues. The V gene lost 6 bases and the J gene lost 3 bases, with 21 bases spanning the gap. Germline loops: CDR1 LNHNV, CDR2 YYDKDF (reference sequence). The CDR3 DNA sequence: TGTGCCACCAGAAATTCTTTCGAGGGTCGAGGCTACGAGCAGTACTTC. Translating it yields CATRNSFEGRGYEQYF.

This clonotype has at least ten counts. This sequence joins TRBV7-2 and TRBJ1-1; D is unclear. The V gene lost 5 bases and the J gene lost 1 base, with 8 bases spanning the gap. CDR1 and CDR2 from the germline V gene are SGHTA and FQGNSA. The CDR3 sequence is 13 residues long. The CDR3 coding sequence is TGTGCCAGCAGCGTCCAGAGGAACACTGAAGCTTTCTTT. Translation: CASSVQRNTEAFF. The full variable domain, in which reference TRBV7-2 and TRBJ1-1 provide the parts outside the CDR3, is GAGVSQSPSNKVTEKGKDVELRCDPISGHTALYWYRQSLGQGLEFLIYFQGNSAPDKSGLPSDRFSAERTGGSVSTLTIQRTQQEDSAVYLCASSVQRNTEAFFGQGTRLTVV.

The chain recombines TRBV9 with TRBJ2-7; no reliable D call. This CDR3 has 13 residues. CDR1 is SGDLS and CDR2 is YYNGEE in the germline V gene. Between the trimmed V and J ends, which lost 2 bases and 1 base, there was a span of 7 bases. The DNA of the CDR3 is TGTGCCAGCAGCGTGGCTCCTTCCTACGAGCAGTACTTC. This translates into CASSVAPSYEQYF.

CDR3 in DNA: TGTGCCAGCAGTGACCTGGACAGGACCTATGGCTACACCTTC. This translates into CASSDLDRTYGYTF. The chain links TRBV25-1 to TRBJ1-2, with TRBD1 matching 7 bases. This CDR3 is built from 14 residues. The ends lost 3 bases at V and 4 bases at J; junction bases unmatched: 5. Germline CDR1 reads MGHDK; CDR2 reads SYGVNS.

Comment on this clonotype: A read error is possible here, since a much larger clone lies one base away. The CDR3 sequence is CASSPLNEKLFF. The DNA of the CDR3 is TGTGCCAGCAGTCCTCTAAATGAAAAACTGTTTTTT. The chain is built from TRBV28 and TRBJ1-4; D call uncertain. This CDR3 region has 12 residues. Germline CDR1 is MDHEN and CDR2 is SYDVKM. Trimming took off 5 bases at V and 5 bases at J, with 6 bases between the two ends.

The chain uses TRBV6-5 and TRBJ2-3; D gene ambiguous. The germline V gene has CDR1 MNHEY and CDR2 SVGAGI. V was shortened by 0 bases and J by 6 bases, with 10 bases between the two germline ends. The length of the CDR3 is 14 residues. The CDR3 DNA follows: TGTGCCAGCAGTTACTCTTGGGGTGGGGATACGCAGTATTTT. Its translation is CASSYSWGGDTQYF.

This clonotype occurred a few times. The rearrangement links TRBV7-9 to TRBJ2-5; possibly TRBD1 for D (5 bases). V shed 6 bases and J shed 1 base, with 9 bases lying between them. Germline CDR1 reads SEHNR; CDR2 reads FQNEAQ (reference sequence). The CDR3 is made up of 13 amino acids. The CDR3 sequence: CASSRQFQETQYF. As DNA, the CDR3 is TGTGCCAGCAGTCGACAGTTCCAAGAGACCCAGTACTTC.

The chain uses TRBV19 and TRBJ2-2; 8 bases match TRBD1. This CDR3 comprises 13 residues. The germline V gene has CDR1 LNHDA and CDR2 SQIVND (reference sequence). V shed 6 bases and J 7 bases; nucleotides not matched to a gene: 4. The CDR3 DNA reads TGTGCCAGTAGCGGACAGGGAGGCGGGGAGCTGTTTTTT. It encodes CASSGQGGGELFF.

This clonotype was detected ten times or more. The J gene is TRBJ2-7, the V gene TRBV5-6; the D gene is possibly TRBD1 (6 bases). Germline V gene lookup returns CDR1 SGHDT and CDR2 YYEEEE. The CDR3 is made up of 13 amino acids. V lost 1 base and J 8 bases, leaving 13 bases between the germline ends. This CDR3 is CASSLFQGTQQYF. The CDR3 nucleotides read TGTGCCAGCAGCTTGTTTCAGGGGACCCAGCAGTACTTC.

J is TRBJ1-1 and V is TRBV27; D call uncertain. Germline CDR1 reads MNHEY; CDR2 reads SMNVEV (reference sequence). This CDR3 comprises 13 residues. Between the trimmed V and J ends, which lost 4 bases and 4 bases, there was a span of 10 bases. CDR3 nucleotide sequence: TGTGCCAGCAGTTCGATTCGAGGCACTGAAGCTTTCTTT. Translation gives CASSSIRGTEAFF.

The sample holds many counts of this clonotype. This chain links TRBV12-3 or TRBV12-4 with TRBJ1-2, with 7 bases aligning to TRBD1. V dropped 6 bases and J dropped 5; count of bases not matched to a gene: 9. This CDR3 comprises 14 residues. Written as DNA, the CDR3 is TGTGCCAGCAGCTTCCTAGGGACAGTTTATGGCTACACCTTC. This sequence encodes CASSFLGTVYGYTF.

This clonotype has more than one count but fewer than ten. The chain combines TRBV7-9 with TRBJ2-5; D may be TRBD2 (6 bases). Germline CDR1 is SEHNR and CDR2 is FQNEAQ (reference sequence). CDR3 length: 16 amino acids. V was clipped by 3 bases and J by 2 bases, with 16 bases between them. CDR3 in amino acids: CASSFSPFSGQETQYF. As DNA, the CDR3 is TGTGCCAGCAGCTTTTCGCCCTTTAGCGGACAAGAGACCCAGTACTTC. Drawing the rest from reference TRBV7-9 and TRBJ2-5, the complete variable domain is DTGVSQNPRHKITKRGQNVTFRCDPISEHNRLYWYRQTLGQGPEFLTYFQNEAQLEKSRLLSDRFSAERPKGSFSTLEIQRTEQGDSAMYLCASSFSPFSGQETQYFGPGTRLLVL.

This clonotype occurred many times. This chain joins TRBV20-1 and TRBJ1-5, with 7 bases lining up with TRBD1. V lost 4 bases, J lost 5 bases, and 5 bases stayed unmatched. This CDR3 has 13 amino acids. Germline V gene data show CDR1 as DFQATT and CDR2 as SNEGSKA (reference sequence). CDR3 nucleotide sequence: TGCAGTGCTACAGGGGGGAGGCATCAGCCCCAGCATTTT. Protein sequence: CSATGGRHQPQHF.

This clonotype came up a few times. The chain couples TRBV30 to TRBJ2-5, with 15 bases matching TRBD2. Germline lookup yields CDR1 GTSNPN and CDR2 SVGIG (reference sequence). CDR3 length equals 15 residues. Trimming cost V 4 bases and J 4 bases; bases outside gene matches: 4. This CDR3 is CAWTGTSGRRETQYF. CDR3 DNA: TGTGCCTGGACCGGGACTAGCGGGAGGAGAGAGACCCAGTACTTC.

At least ten counts were recorded for this clonotype. The V call is TRBV28, the J call TRBJ2-3, with 7 nucleotides matching TRBD2. The CDR3 length is 15 residues. CDR1 and CDR2 (germline): MDHEN, SYDVKM. V trimming: 6 bases; J trimming: 5 bases; junction bases outside the gene matches: 11. The CDR3 DNA is TGTGCCAGCAGCCCTAGACTAGCCCTGGGAGATACGCAGTATTTT. Protein: CASSPRLALGDTQYF.

This clonotype was counted many times. V and J are TRBV28 and TRBJ2-2; TRBD1 aligns across 9 bases. This CDR3 is 16 amino acids long. The germline gives CDR1 MDHEN, CDR2 SYDVKM. V shed 4 bases and J 2 bases; nucleotides not matched to a gene: 5. Here the CDR3 reads CASSWDREGNTGELFF. The CDR3 DNA reads TGTGCCAGCAGTTGGGACAGGGAGGGAAACACCGGGGAGCTGTTTTTT.

The table lists this clonotype with many counts. V and J are TRBV6-2 or TRBV6-3 and TRBJ2-7; a weak D match, TRBD2 (6 bases). With 5 bases removed from V and 0 bases from J, the gap between germline ends came to 14 bases. Germline V gene data show CDR1 as MNHEY and CDR2 as SVGEGT. CDR3 length equals 15 residues. The CDR3 DNA reads TGTGCCAGCAGTGTCCGGGACTTTAGCTCCTACGAGCAGTACTTC. It translates to CASSVRDFSSYEQYF.

The gene calls are TRBV25-1 and TRBJ2-7; tentative D call: TRBD2 (6 bases). Deletions cut 6 bases from V and 3 bases from J, with 18 bases between. The CDR3 is 15 residues long. CDR1 MGHDK and CDR2 SYGVNS come from the germline V gene. The CDR3 DNA is TGTGCCAGCAGACCCACGGGAGTTAGCAACTACGAGCAGTACTTC. Its protein product is CASRPTGVSNYEQYF.

The gene calls are TRBV5-6 and TRBJ2-6; D tentatively fits TRBD1 or TRBD2 (5 bases each). Germline CDR1 and CDR2: SGHDT and YYEEEE. The CDR3 loop spans 18 amino acids. V was cut by 2 bases and J by 0 bases, with 15 bases left in between. CDR3 sequence: CASSFRDAVYSGANVLTF. The CDR3 bases are TGTGCCAGCAGCTTCCGGGACGCAGTATACTCTGGGGCCAACGTCCTGACTTTC. Variable domain in full (rest from reference TRBV5-6 and TRBJ2-6): DAGVTQSPTHLIKTRGQQVTLRCSPKSGHDTVSWYQQALGQGPQFIFQYYEEEERQRGNFPDRFSGHQFPNYSSELNVNALLLGDSALYLCASSFRDAVYSGANVLTFGAGSRLTVL.